This T cell receptor (beta chain) was profiled in a study of shared clonotypes between healthy human individuals (dated by TCRdb to about 2020). The study in broad terms: A few men and two women, aged 18 to 49 years, made up the cohort. The study deeply sequenced blood TCR repertoires of about five healthy adults to estimate repertoire size and the extent of clonotype sharing between individuals. Per donor, leukapheresis produced somewhere between about 0.8 and 9 billion PBMCs. Libraries were prepared and TCR repertoires were sequenced by different laboratories using diverse techniques, in order to increase sequencing depth and limit assay-specific biases. Per donor, three plates each were used for CD4 naive and CD4 memory, two for CD8 naive, and one for CD8 memory.

The CDR3 starts with the cysteine, ends with the phenylalanine, and has 16 residues. Left in the record is the CDR3 DNA by itself, 48 bases read in frame from the first base. The germline V gene sets CDR1 to MNHEY and CDR2 to SVGAGI. V is trimmed back by 3 bases and J by 8 bases, and the junction contains 9 bases that no gene match accounts for. The paper as a whole reports these results and caveats: Pairwise subsampling led to the expectation that sequencing depth would affect the degree of clonotype sharing among donors. Incomplete sequencing was indicated by rarefaction of sorted-subset datasets, despite the large sequencing depth. Naive subsets generally had larger estimated clonotype richness than memory subsets. Sharing across a few donors was observed for around 5% of naive CD4, 3% to 4% of naive CD8, roughly 2.3% of memory CD4, and about 0.39% of memory CD8 clonotypes. Higher generation probabilities were observed for clonotypes shared by all four sorted-subset donors than for non-shared clonotypes. The genetic and exposure-history diversity represented was limited by the small number of donors. Sampling was limited to blood, and TCR repertoires in tissue likely differ from TCR repertoires in blood.

Healthy HIV-negative adults with no recently reported acute infections or vaccinations were included as donors. Only Caucasian adults living in Nashville, Tennessee, USA were represented among the donors. CD4+ T cells were enriched by magnetic negative selection, after which naive cells were positively selected on CD45RA and the negative fraction was taken as the memory subset. Blood was obtained by leukapheresis, after which PBMCs were separated by Ficoll-Histopaque density gradient centrifugation and cryopreserved in liquid nitrogen vapor phase. Purity and quantity of every magnetically sorted T cell population were checked by analytical flow cytometry. Genomic DNA was isolated from each sorted fraction and quantified by UV absorbance on a Nanodrop 2000c. As for this clone: It lacks a known antigen. The record has no base qualities; no much larger clone is one base away.

TCR CDR3 regions were amplified from genomic DNA by multiplex PCR using the deep immunoSEQ assay. For each cell subset, the extracted genomic DNA was distributed evenly across all wells of several immunoSEQ 96-well plates, and each plate served as one replicate. For sorted subsets, about 220 ng of genomic DNA, equivalent to 25,000 to 35,000 T cell genomes, went into each replicate PCR. Purified libraries were quantified with a Qubit 3.0 fluorometer, sized on a Bioanalyzer 2100, and re-quantified with the KAPA Library Quantification kit. A separate single-read 150-cycle Illumina NextSeq 550 flow cell was used to sequence each immunoSEQ 96-well plate. The authors' pipeline ran thus. Because the immunoSEQ output held only junctional sequences and lacked quality scores, the filtering could not match the filtering applied to full-length reads. To assign V/J genes and CDR3, sequences were annotated against IMGT germline references using PyIR, a Python wrapper for IgBLAST v1.9. Reads with weak V/J assignments (E-value above 1e-6), missing CDR3, stop codons, out-of-frame junctions, or ambiguous translated residues were removed. V3J clonotypes were defined as sequences sharing an identical inferred V gene, J gene, and CDR3 amino acid sequence. Percentage overlap between repertoires was computed as shared unique clonotypes divided by the size of the smaller repertoire. Repertoire richness was assessed with RTK rarefaction, the Chao1 estimator, and Recon v2.1 estimates of unobserved clonotypes. For all TCRbeta clonotypes obtained by the gDNA method from a handful of donors, generation probabilities were computed with OLGA. Imported from immuneACCESS, the table was reduced by TCRdb to in-frame sequences with V and J called. These copies leave out some clones; in studies compared against another copy, an unresolved V gene accounts for under half, and the cause of the remainder is not known. V, J and clone size are those of that table, while D and trimming were read from the DNA. Across this sample there are 2 million to 2.5 million clones, with 90% to 95% seen only once. 0.35% to 0.5% of the sample lies in the top ten.

The sequence links TRBV6-5 to TRBJ1-4, with 10 middle bases fitting TRBD1. Sequenced sample: naive CD4+ T cells from PBMCs. This specimen's cell subset or site label, interpreted: CD45RA+ positively selected. This clonotype was obtained from a man between 18 and 29 years old in good health. Some clones in this sample may be carry-over from other donors' samples. The sequenced DNA: TGTGCCAGCAGTTATGGGTCCGGGACAGGGGAGGAAAAACTGTTTTTT. This codes for CASSYGSGTGEEKLFF.